The 14 T cell receptor beta chains below come from one sample, sequenced in a study of T cells in Graves' hyperthyroidism and ophthalmopathy (dated by TCRdb to between 2018 and 2021). Library preparation used multiplex PCR. Sequencing was performed on an Illumina HiSeq 2000. The TCR beta CDR3 regions were amplified from the RNA transcripts. For the first round of RT-PCR on the TCR CDR3, the HTBI primer set was used together with the Qiagen OneStep RT-PCR kit. The public reads were run again by TCRdb, first through fastp at Q25 and then through MiXCR, and only productive beta chains were kept. Every distinct CDR3 protein forms one entry, paired with its most common genes and DNA. Recorded for this sample are about 480,000 distinct CDR3 sequences; 22% of them occurred a single time. 45% to 50% of the sample goes to the ten largest clones. Sequenced: blood. The receptor set was obtained from a woman between 70 and 85 years old with Graves' ophthalmopathy.

This clonotype has at least ten counts. This chain connects TRBV6-2 or TRBV6-3 to TRBJ2-5; D possibly corresponds to TRBD1 (5 bases). The CDR3 contains 14 residues. Trimming took off 8 bases at V and 5 bases at J, with 18 bases between the two ends. Germline CDR1 is MNHEY and CDR2 is SVGEGT. CDR3 sequence (DNA): TGTGCCAGCGTTCGCGACAGAGTATTGGAGACCCAGTACTTC. Protein product: CASVRDRVLETQYF.

This rearrangement joins TRBV11-1 to TRBJ1-6; no definite D call. Trimming stripped 5 bases from V and 10 bases from J, with 12 bases between. Germline V gives CDR1 SGHAT, CDR2 FQDESV (reference sequence). The CDR3 spans 13 residues. The CDR3 here is CASSPLARSPLHF. CDR3 sequence (DNA): TGTGCCAGCAGCCCTCTCGCGCGGTCACCCCTCCACTTT.

Concerning this clonotype: The junction departs from germline at one end; a sequencing error may be responsible. This chain connects TRBV18 to TRBJ1-1; possible D gene TRBD1, 5 bases. The CDR3 length is 15 residues. Germline-derived CDR1 and CDR2 are KGHSH and LQKENI. The CDR3 nucleotides read TGTGCCAGCTCACCACCCCCGGGGCTGAACACTGAAGCTCTCTTT. It encodes CASSPPPGLNTEALF.

The chain joins TRBV19 to TRBJ2-1, with a tentative D call TRBD2 (7 bases). Trimming removed 6 bases from V and 7 bases from J, with 16 bases in between. This CDR3 has 14 residues. The germline CDR1 and CDR2 sequences are LNHDA and SQIVND (reference sequence). For the CDR3, the DNA is TGTGCCAGTAGATTGGGGGGGGGCGTAAATGAGCAGTTCTTC. This encodes CASRLGGGVNEQFF.

The genes are TRBV6-5 and TRBJ1-1; the D is unclear. Germline assignment: CDR1 MNHEY and CDR2 SVGAGI. V lost 2 bases and J 4 bases, leaving 11 bases between the germline ends. This CDR3 contains 14 residues. The CDR3 loop is CASSYSSLGTEAFF. Written as DNA, the CDR3 is TGTGCCAGCAGTTACAGTTCCTTGGGCACTGAAGCTTTCTTT.

This clonotype showed up just once. The DNA of the CDR3 is TGTGCCAGCAGTAGGAGACAGGGGGCATGCGATGAGCAGTTCTTC. It encodes CASSRRQGACDEQFF. The chain is built from TRBV27 and TRBJ2-1, with 10 bases matching TRBD1. Germline CDR1 is MNHEY and CDR2 is SMNVEV (reference sequence). The CDR3 consists of 15 residues. The V segment lost 5 bases and the J segment 8 bases; nucleotides outside the gene matches: 9.

This clonotype was seen repeatedly, ten times or more. Sequence at one end of the junction differs from germline and may be a read error. This chain connects TRBV12-3 or TRBV12-4 to TRBJ2-6, with 8 bases identical to TRBD2. The CDR3 consists of 16 residues. The CDR3 region is CASSLGGGSGANVLTF. In nucleotides, the CDR3 is TGTGCCAGCAGCTTAGGCGGGGGGTCTGGGGCCAACGTCCTGACTTTC.

The V gene is TRBV30, the J gene TRBJ2-1; D might be TRBD1 (6 bases). In germline, CDR1 is GTSNPN, CDR2 SVGIG (reference sequence). The CDR3 loop spans 13 amino acids. V was pared by 3 bases and J by 9 bases, with 15 bases between. CDR3 nucleotide sequence: TGTGCCTGGAGCATACAGGGTGTTGGTGAGCAGTTCTTC. Translating gives CAWSIQGVGEQFF.

This clonotype was seen many times. The CDR3 sequence is CATSYASGTQETQYF. CDR3 DNA sequence: TGTGCCACCAGCTACGCCTCAGGGACGCAAGAGACCCAGTACTTC. The gene calls are TRBV15 and TRBJ2-5; the D gene could be TRBD1 or TRBD2 (5 bases each). The CDR3 length is 15 residues. The germline V gene has CDR1 LNHNV and CDR2 YYDKDF (reference sequence). The V gene lost 5 bases and the J gene lost 2 bases, with 15 bases spanning the gap.

Only a few counts were recorded for this clonotype. The chain couples TRBV12-5 to TRBJ2-6; D gene uncertain. Trimming left V 3 bases short and J 0 bases short, with 9 bases between. CDR3 length: 16 amino acids. CDR1 and CDR2 from the germline V gene are LGHNT and FRNRAP. CDR3 residues: CASGLGRSSGANVLTF. The CDR3, as DNA: TGTGCTAGTGGTTTAGGCCGTAGCTCTGGGGCCAACGTCCTGACTTTC. Complete variable domain (other parts from reference TRBV12-5 and TRBJ2-6): DARVTQTPRHKVTEMGQEVTMRCQPILGHNTVFWYRQTMMQGLELLAYFRNRAPLDDSGMPKDRFSAEMPDATLATLKIQPSEPRDSAVYFCASGLGRSSGANVLTFGAGSRLTVL.

This clonotype has just a few counts. The rearrangement links TRBV20-1 to TRBJ2-5, with D perhaps being TRBD1 or TRBD2 (5 bases each). V was clipped by 6 bases and J by 5 bases, with 16 bases between them. Germline values: CDR1 DFQATT, CDR2 SNEGSKA (reference sequence). The CDR3 spans 13 residues. The CDR3 region has the DNA TGCAGTGCCGACACGGGGCGTTGGGAGACCCAGTACTTC. Encoded protein: CSADTGRWETQYF.

In this sample, this clonotype turned up many times. The J gene is TRBJ2-1, the V gene TRBV7-3; TRBD2 matches at 11 bases. This CDR3 has 15 residues. Germline lookup yields CDR1 SGHTA and CDR2 FQGTGA. The ends lost 6 bases at V and 3 bases at J; junction bases unmatched: 4. CDR3 region: CASSLTSGNYNEQFF. The CDR3 DNA reads as TGTGCCAGCAGTCTGACTAGCGGGAACTACAATGAGCAGTTCTTC.

The J gene is TRBJ2-1, the V gene TRBV5-1, with D possibly being TRBD1 (6 bases). V lost 3 bases to trimming and J lost 7 bases, with 14 bases between them. Germline CDR1 and CDR2: SGHRS and YFSETQ. CDR3 size: 14 residues. This CDR3 reads CASSSGGRLNEQFF. The CDR3 nucleotides read TGCGCCAGCAGCTCTGGGGGCCGGTTGAATGAGCAGTTCTTC. Using reference TRBV5-1 and TRBJ2-1 for the parts outside the CDR3, the full variable domain is KAGVTQTPRYLIKTRGQQVTLSCSPISGHRSVSWYQQTPGQGLQFLFEYFSETQRNKGNFPGRFSGRQFSNSRSEMNVSTLELGDSALYLCASSSGGRLNEQFFGPGTRLTVL.

This clonotype was counted at least ten times. A much larger clone sits a single nucleotide away, making a read error possible. The chain recombines TRBV11-2 with TRBJ1-1; 8 positions match TRBD1. CDR3 length equals 13 residues. In germline, CDR1 is SGHAT, CDR2 FQNNGV. With V trimmed by 4 bases and J by 4 bases, 2 bases remained unmatched. The CDR3 coding sequence is TGTGCCAGCAGCTCGACAGGGGCCACTGAAGCTTTCTTT. Protein sequence: CASSSTGATEAFF.